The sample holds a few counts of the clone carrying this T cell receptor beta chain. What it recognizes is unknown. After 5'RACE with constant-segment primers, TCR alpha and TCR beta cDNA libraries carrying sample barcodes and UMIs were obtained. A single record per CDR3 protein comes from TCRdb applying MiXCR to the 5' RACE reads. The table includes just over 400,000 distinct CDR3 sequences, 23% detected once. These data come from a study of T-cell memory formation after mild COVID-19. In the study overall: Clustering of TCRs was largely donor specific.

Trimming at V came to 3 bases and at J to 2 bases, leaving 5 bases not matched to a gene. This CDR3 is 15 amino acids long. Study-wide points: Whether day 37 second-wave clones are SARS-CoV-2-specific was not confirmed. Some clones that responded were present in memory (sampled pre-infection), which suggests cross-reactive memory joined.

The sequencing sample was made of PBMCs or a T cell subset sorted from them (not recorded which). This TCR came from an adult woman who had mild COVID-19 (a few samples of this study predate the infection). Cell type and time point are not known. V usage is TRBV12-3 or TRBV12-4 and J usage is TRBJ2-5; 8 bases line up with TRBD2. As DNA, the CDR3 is TGTGCCAGCAGTTTTCGTAGCGGGGAACAAGAGACCCAGTACTTC. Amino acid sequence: CASSFRSGEQETQYF.